This T cell receptor (beta chain) came from a study of Ad26.COV2.S vaccination and SARS-CoV-2 variants. Study details: The authors gave Ad26.COV2.S intramuscularly, either once or twice 56 days apart. General study results and limits: Substantial breadth was reported for post-vaccination spike-specific CD8+ and CD4+ T cells. Placebo recipients and vaccine recipients were similar in non-spike TCR breadth.

Treatment given: about 20 received Ad26.COV2.S at low or high dose, single or two shots; about five received placebo; per-sample allocation not given. Sampling was done on day 63 after the first vaccine or placebo injection. Produced via immunoSEQ multiplex PCR; TCRdb's table is partial and in-frame only. Of 350,000 to 500,000 clones in the sample, about 91% were seen once. Notes on this clone: The antigen remains undetermined.

The CDR3 is made up of 17 amino acids. Germline trimming cut 5 bases from V and 3 bases from J; bases unmatched to any gene: 11. Germline values: CDR1 SGHDT, CDR2 YYEEEE. The receptor comes from a person between 18 and 59 years old who received the Ad26.COV2.S COVID-19 vaccine or a placebo. The source was peripheral blood, collected in a trial of Ad26.COV2.S vaccine versus placebo. The chain recombines TRBV5-6 with TRBJ2-1; 10 nucleotides match TRBD2. The CDR3, as DNA: TGTGCCAGCAGACTCGGACTAGCGGAAACCATCTACAATGAGCAGTTCTTC. Translating gives CASRLGLAETIYNEQFF.